The source of this T cell receptor beta chain is a study of blood T cell repertoires in COVID-19. Assay: immunoSEQ multiplex PCR; the TCRdb copy retains only in-frame clones and omits some. The sample has around 200,000 clones, around four fifths seen once. Seattle enrolled patients during active infection and tracked them longitudinally. Germline V gene sequence: CDR1 SGHAT, CDR2 FQNNGV. V was pared by 2 bases and J by 6 bases, with 7 bases of the junction left unmatched. CDR3 length equals 15 residues. This clone was detected once. The receptor was isolated from a woman aged 35 to 49 with COVID-19, enrolled during active disease. Material: peripheral blood. V gene TRBV11-2 combines with J gene TRBJ2-3, with TRBD1 identical over 8 bases. In nucleotides, the CDR3 is TGTGCCAGCAGCTTAAGAACAGGGGGTCAGGATACGCAGTATTTT. Residues: CASSLRTGGQDTQYF.